The 27 T cell receptor beta chains below come from one sample, sequenced in a study of shared clonotypes between healthy human individuals. The protocol was immunoSEQ multiplex PCR, while the TCRdb copy is restricted to in-frame clones and leaves out a portion. This sample carries millions of clones, approximately 90% of them seen once, and the ten largest clones take around 0.14%. The sample taken for sequencing was naive CD4+ T cells sorted from blood. Subset of the sample: CD45RA+ positively selected. These receptor sequences come from a man aged 18 to 29 in good health.

The CDR3: CASSIVTGGIREQYF. CDR3 nucleotides: TGTGCCAGTAGTATTGTGACAGGGGGAATACGTGAGCAGTACTTC. The rearrangement links TRBV19 to TRBJ2-7; 9 bases agree with TRBD1. CDR3 length: 15 amino acids. With V trimmed by 3 bases and J by 7 bases, 10 bases remained unmatched. Per the germline V gene, CDR1 is LNHDA and CDR2 is SQIVND (reference sequence).

V is TRBV7-8 and J is TRBJ1-4; perhaps TRBD1 as D (5 bases). Per the germline V gene, CDR1 is SGHVS and CDR2 is FQNEAQ. V was trimmed by 2 bases and J by 1 base, leaving 11 bases between them. The CDR3 is 16 amino acids. The CDR3 here is CASSLMGQGTNEKLFF. Here the CDR3 DNA reads TGTGCCAGCAGCTTAATGGGGCAGGGAACTAATGAAAAACTGTTTTTT.

V usage is TRBV18 and J usage is TRBJ2-1, with a tentative D call TRBD2 (6 bases). Trimming took 2 bases from V and 3 from J, leaving 14 bases between them. The CDR3 is 16 residues long. Germline CDR1 is KGHSH and CDR2 is LQKENI. The chain's CDR3 is CASSPISGPIYNEQFF. CDR3 coding DNA: TGTGCCAGCTCACCAATTAGCGGCCCTATCTACAATGAGCAGTTCTTC.

This sequence joins TRBV2 and TRBJ2-5; weak D call: TRBD2 (5 bases). The CDR3 is 16 amino acids. The V gene's germline CDR1 is SNHLY and CDR2 FYNNEI. With 3 bases removed from V and 1 base from J, the gap between germline ends came to 15 bases. This chain's CDR3 is CASSDVTASSQETQYF. Written as DNA, the CDR3 is TGTGCCAGCAGTGACGTCACGGCTAGCAGCCAAGAGACCCAGTACTTC.

V gene TRBV15 combines with J gene TRBJ2-2; D is ambiguous. V was cut by 0 bases and J by 6 bases, with 11 bases left in between. The CDR3 has 15 amino acids. From germline, CDR1 is LNHNV and CDR2 YYDKDF (reference sequence). This CDR3 reads CATSRDLVDPGELFF. CDR3 sequence (DNA): TGTGCCACCAGCAGAGATTTAGTGGATCCCGGGGAGCTGTTTTTT.

V and J are TRBV7-2 and TRBJ2-2; possible D gene TRBD1, 5 bases. The CDR3 extends over 16 amino acids. Germline CDR1 and CDR2: SGHTA and FQGNSA. The V end lost 5 bases, the J end lost 2 bases, and 15 bases lay between the germline ends. The DNA of the CDR3 is TGTGCCAGCAGCGCACTGGCCCAGGGAAACACCGGGGAGCTGTTTTTT. Its protein is CASSALAQGNTGELFF.

The V call is TRBV28, the J call TRBJ1-2, with TRBD1 matching over 9 bases. The CDR3 runs to 15 residues. V lost 8 bases to trimming and J lost 4 bases; unmatched junction nucleotides: 11. Germline loops: CDR1 MDHEN, CDR2 SYDVKM. The CDR3 region is CASALVGTGTYGYTF. The DNA of the CDR3 is TGTGCCAGCGCCTTAGTAGGGACAGGGACCTATGGCTACACCTTC.

A single count supports this clone. The chain employs TRBV6-1 and TRBJ2-7; D perhaps matches TRBD2 (5 bases). The CDR3 contains 14 residues. The V and J ends lost 7 bases and 0 bases respectively, with 13 bases between them. The germline CDR1 and CDR2 sequences are MNHNS and SASEGT. The CDR3 reads CASKSGTSSYEQYF. The DNA for the CDR3 is TGTGCCAGCAAGAGCGGTACTAGCTCCTACGAGCAGTACTTC.

This clone has just a few counts. CDR3: CASSIGTGANQPQHF. CDR3 DNA sequence: TGTGCCAGTAGTATCGGGACAGGGGCCAATCAGCCCCAGCATTTT. The rearrangement links TRBV19 to TRBJ1-5; 10 bases are shared with TRBD1. V was clipped by 3 bases and J by 3 bases; unmatched bases: 2. From germline, CDR1 is LNHDA and CDR2 SQIVND (reference sequence). The CDR3 contains 15 residues. Using reference TRBV19 and TRBJ1-5 for the parts outside the CDR3, the full variable domain is DGGITQSPKYLFRKEGQNVTLSCEQNLNHDAMYWYRQDPGQGLRLIYYSQIVNDFQKGDIAEGYSVSREKKESFPLTVTSAQKNPTAFYLCASSIGTGANQPQHFGDGTRLSIL.

The rearrangement links TRBV5-5 to TRBJ1-1, with a weak D call TRBD1 (5 bases). The ends were cut back, 1 base at V and 5 bases at J, with 12 bases in the middle. The CDR3 contains 14 residues. CDR1 is SGHKS, CDR2 YYEKEE, per germline (reference sequence). The CDR3 is CASSLKGPLTEAFF. The CDR3, as DNA: TGTGCCAGCAGCTTGAAGGGGCCTTTAACTGAAGCTTTCTTT.

The V call is TRBV18, the J call TRBJ2-1; possible D gene TRBD2, 6 bases. V lost 2 bases, J lost 1 base, and 15 bases lay in between. CDR3 size: 17 residues. Germline V gene data show CDR1 as KGHSH and CDR2 as LQKENI. Written as DNA, the CDR3 is TGTGCCAGCTCACCAAATAGGTGGGGGAGGTCCTACAATGAGCAGTTCTTC. This gives the protein CASSPNRWGRSYNEQFF.

This chain uses TRBV16 with TRBJ2-5; perhaps TRBD2 as D (6 bases). The CDR3 is 16 residues long. The germline gives CDR1 KGHSY, CDR2 FQNENV. The V end was cut by 4 bases, the J end by 5 bases, with 20 bases between. CDR3 region: CASSPLRGQGGETQYF. The CDR3 DNA reads as TGTGCCAGCAGCCCCCTACGGGGCCAGGGAGGCGAGACCCAGTACTTC.

The chain employs TRBV7-9 and TRBJ2-3; 10 bases fit TRBD2. Trimming removed 2 bases from V and 8 bases from J; junction bases left unmatched: 13. Germline CDR1 and CDR2: SEHNR and FQNEAQ (reference sequence). The CDR3 runs to 17 residues. The CDR3 is CASSLLTSSGRAVTQYF. CDR3 DNA: TGTGCCAGCAGCTTACTTACGTCTAGCGGGAGAGCTGTTACGCAGTATTTT.

Only one count was recorded for this clone. The chain has TRBV11-2 and TRBJ2-5, with D hard to call. The length of the CDR3 is 12 residues. V dropped 5 bases and J dropped 1 base, with 5 bases sitting between them. Germline values: CDR1 SGHAT, CDR2 FQNNGV. The CDR3 DNA reads as TGTGCCAGCAGCCCGAGCCAAGAGACCCAGTACTTC. This sequence encodes CASSPSQETQYF.

The chain joins TRBV18 to TRBJ1-1; no clear D gene. CDR1 KGHSH and CDR2 LQKENI come from the germline V gene. Deletions cut 1 base from V and 1 base from J, with 16 bases between. The CDR3 covers 17 residues. DNA for the CDR3: TGTGCCAGCTCACCACGGGTTCAAGGGTGGCAGAACACTGAAGCTTTCTTT. Translation: CASSPRVQGWQNTEAFF.

The CDR3 sequence is CASSFQTGSQETQYF. The CDR3 bases are TGTGCCAGCAGCTTCCAGACAGGATCCCAAGAGACCCAGTACTTC. The V call is TRBV7-2, the J call TRBJ2-5; a weak D match, TRBD1 (6 bases). The CDR3 runs 15 residues. The germline gives CDR1 SGHTA, CDR2 FQGNSA. Trimming stripped 3 bases from V and 1 base from J, with 12 bases between.

This clone has only one observation. This rearrangement joins TRBV18 to TRBJ2-3; D assignment may be TRBD1 or TRBD2 (5 bases each). V was cut by 3 bases and J by 1 base, with 14 bases left in between. This CDR3 comprises 16 residues. Germline CDR1 KGHSH, CDR2 LQKENI. The CDR3 reads CASSPRGSVRTDTQYF. In DNA, the CDR3 is TGTGCCAGCTCACCGAGGGGCTCCGTTCGCACAGATACGCAGTATTTT.

The V and J genes are TRBV11-2 and TRBJ1-1, with D uncertain. V gave up 9 bases and J gave up 9 bases, with 11 bases separating them. The length of the CDR3 is 10 residues. CDR1 SGHAT and CDR2 FQNNGV come from the germline V gene. The CDR3 loop is CARLRLQAFF. CDR3 coding DNA: TGTGCCAGGCTCCGGTTGCAAGCTTTCTTT. The full variable domain, in which reference TRBV11-2 and TRBJ1-1 provide the parts outside the CDR3, is EAGVAQSPRYKIIEKRQSVAFWCNPISGHATLYWYQQILGQGPKLLIQFQNNGVVDDSQLPKDRFSAERLKGVDSTLKIQPAKLEDSAVYLCARLRLQAFFGQGTRLTVV.

V usage is TRBV7-9 and J usage is TRBJ2-1, with D uncertain. V dropped 0 bases and J dropped 10 bases, with 10 bases sitting between them. This CDR3 is built from 13 residues. Germline CDR1 reads SEHNR; CDR2 reads FQNEAQ (reference sequence). The chain's CDR3 is CASSLAVAMEQFF. The CDR3 DNA is TGTGCCAGCAGCTTAGCTGTCGCTATGGAGCAGTTCTTC.

The CDR3 nucleotides are TGCGCCAGCAGCCCGGGACAGGTCCCTCAAGAGACCCAGTACTTC. This translates into CASSPGQVPQETQYF. V is TRBV5-1 and J is TRBJ2-5, with 8 bases that match TRBD1. J was trimmed by 2 bases and V by 4 bases; bases with no gene match: 7. The CDR3 is made up of 15 amino acids. Germline values: CDR1 SGHRS, CDR2 YFSETQ.

The V and J genes are TRBV19 and TRBJ1-5, with 10 bases matching TRBD1. The germline gives CDR1 LNHDA, CDR2 SQIVND (reference sequence). The CDR3 length is 15 residues. J lost 7 bases, V lost 6 bases, and 9 bases had no gene match. The CDR3 here is CASRTGTGAGQPQHF. The CDR3 coding sequence is TGTGCCAGTAGGACCGGGACAGGGGCGGGGCAGCCCCAGCATTTT.

This clone has just one count. Distinct nucleotide sequences in the sample also encode this CDR3. The V call is TRBV7-2, the J call TRBJ2-5; D is possibly TRBD1 or TRBD2 (5 bases each). Trimming removed 1 base at V and 1 base at J, with 7 bases between. This CDR3 region has 14 residues. Germline CDR1 SGHTA, CDR2 FQGNSA. The CDR3 DNA is TGTGCCAGCAGCTTAGGTGGGACCCAAGAGACCCAGTACTTC. Amino acids: CASSLGGTQETQYF.

The chain couples TRBV10-3 to TRBJ2-1; D call uncertain. Germline CDR1 and CDR2: ENHRY and SYGVKD. V was pared by 7 bases and J by 1 base, with 11 bases between. The CDR3 has 14 amino acids. The CDR3 sequence: CAITAAPSYNEQFF. DNA of the CDR3: TGTGCCATCACGGCGGCACCATCCTACAATGAGCAGTTCTTC.

The CDR3 here is CASSQPGRYEQYF. CDR3 nucleotides: TGTGCCAGCAGCCAACCAGGACGCTACGAGCAGTACTTC. This chain uses TRBV5-4 with TRBJ2-7; D unclear. The CDR3 is 13 amino acids. Germline CDR1 SGHNT, CDR2 YYREEE (reference sequence). Trimming took 4 bases from V and 3 from J, leaving 11 bases between them.

This sequence joins TRBV27 and TRBJ2-1; D is perhaps TRBD1 (5 bases). Germline CDR1 reads MNHEY; CDR2 reads SMNVEV (reference sequence). The CDR3 is 13 residues long. Trimming took 6 bases from V and 8 from J, leaving 14 bases between them. The CDR3 region has the DNA TGTGCCAGCAGCACCCACCAGGGCGATGAGCAGTTCTTC. This sequence encodes CASSTHQGDEQFF.

This chain joins TRBV4-2 and TRBJ2-7, with 8 bases lining up with TRBD1. Trimming cost V 4 bases and J 2 bases; bases outside gene matches: 7. The CDR3 has 15 residues. CDR1 and CDR2 (germline): LGHNA, YNFKEQ. CDR3 amino acids: CASSRGGQGPYEQYF. DNA for the CDR3: TGTGCCAGCAGCCGAGGAGGACAGGGTCCCTACGAGCAGTACTTC.

Comment on this clone: Different DNA sequences within this sample yield the same CDR3. The V call is TRBV19, the J call TRBJ1-2, with D perhaps matching TRBD1 (5 bases). Trimming took 3 bases from V and 1 from J, leaving 12 bases between them. This CDR3 spans 15 amino acids. Germline V gene data show CDR1 as LNHDA and CDR2 as SQIVND (reference sequence). CDR3 loop: CASSMGTVGNYGYTF. The CDR3 DNA follows: TGTGCCAGTAGTATGGGGACCGTCGGTAACTATGGCTACACCTTC.